Listed below are T cell receptor beta chains from one sample, sequenced in a study of T-cell reconstitution after alpha-beta-depleted transplantation in children. MiXCR was run by TCRdb on the PCR reads, yielding one entry per CDR3 protein. The sample consists of fewer than 400,000 distinct CDR3 sequences, approximately 20% of them appearing once. The input for sequencing was PBMCs from the stem cell graft donor, taken from the stem cell graft. These TCRs come from a human donor who donated a stem cell graft to a child with acute myeloid leukemia. CDR3s include the opening cysteine and the closing phenylalanine or tryptophan. D genes are given only for firm matches. Rows may omit the clone size; those that give it use once, few, many or a size class.

>NA|TRBV5-1|TRBJ2-7|few
TGCGCCAGCAGCTATACAGGACAGCCCTACGAGCAGTACTTC
CASSYTGQPYEQYF
>NA|TRBV12-3/TRBV12-4|TRBJ2-1|few
TGTGCCAGCAAGAGGGAACGCAATGAGCAGTTCTTC
CASKRERNEQFF
>TRBD1|TRBV5-1|TRBJ1-2|few
TGCGCCAGCAGTCCAATGATGGGACAGTCATATGGCTACACCTTC
CASSPMMGQSYGYTF
>NA|TRBV9|TRBJ2-5|NA
TGTGCCAGCAGCGTAGGCGGGACACTTAACTTC
CASSVGGTLNF
>NA|TRBV24-1|TRBJ2-3|NA
TGTGCCACCGAGGCAGAGATATCAGATACGCAGTATTTT
CATEAEISDTQYF
>NA|TRBV20-1|TRBJ2-1|NA
TGCAGTGCTGCAATGGCGGTCGGTGAGCAGTTCTTC
CSAAMAVGEQFF
>TRBD1|TRBV12-3/TRBV12-4|TRBJ2-2|many
TGTGCCAGCATTCCTGGACAGGGTAACACCGGGGAGCTGTTTTTT
CASIPGQGNTGELFF
>TRBD2|TRBV20-1|TRBJ2-1|many
TGCAGTGCCCAACGAGGGCGGGAGATGAATGAGCAGTTCTTC
CSAQRGREMNEQFF
>TRBD2|TRBV12-3/TRBV12-4|TRBJ2-7|few
TGTGCCAGCAGCCAGACTAGCGGGAACCCCTACGAGCAGTACTTC
CASSQTSGNPYEQYF
>NA|TRBV6-5|TRBJ2-1|many
TGTGCCAGCAGTTTTCGGAGGGGGAGACGCTCCTACAATGAGCAGTTCTTC
CASSFRRGRRSYNEQFF
>TRBD2|TRBV7-9|TRBJ2-7|few
TGTGCCAGCAGCCGAGCGGGAGGGCCCTTCTACGAGCAGTACTTC
CASSRAGGPFYEQYF
>TRBD2|TRBV10-2|TRBJ2-3|NA
TGCGCCAGCAATAGACCGAGCGGGAGGAAGGCGACGGGCACAGATACGCAGTATTTT
CASNRPSGRKATGTDTQYF
>TRBD1|TRBV6-2/TRBV6-3|TRBJ2-7|NA
TGTGCCAGCAGTTATTGGGGGACAGGGGAGATCTACGAGCAGTACTTC
CASSYWGTGEIYEQYF
>TRBD1|TRBV28|TRBJ1-1|NA
TGTGCCAGCAGTACCCGGACAGGGTCTAATGAAGCTTTCTTT
CASSTRTGSNEAFF
>NA|TRBV12-3/TRBV12-4|TRBJ1-3|few
TGTGCCAGCAGACTTAAGGACCGCGCGACTGGAAACACCATATATTTT
CASRLKDRATGNTIYF
>TRBD1|TRBV7-2|TRBJ1-5|many
TGTGCCAGCAGCTTAGTCGGGACAGACTATAATCAGCCCCAGCATTTT
CASSLVGTDYNQPQHF
>NA|TRBV21-1|TRBJ2-7|few
TGTGCCAGCAGCAGGGGACAGGCCTCCTACGAGCAGTACTTC
CASSRGQASYEQYF
>TRBD2|TRBV27|TRBJ2-3|many
TGTGCCAGCAGTTCTAGCGGGAGAATGGATACGCAGTATTTT
CASSSSGRMDTQYF
>NA|TRBV12-3/TRBV12-4|TRBJ2-1|few
TGTGCCAGCAGTTTAGGGGTCAGCGCTGAGCAGTTCTTC
CASSLGVSAEQFF
>TRBD1|TRBV7-9|TRBJ2-7|few
TGTGCCAGCAGCCACCGACCGGGACAGGAGGTACACGAGCAGTACTTC
CASSHRPGQEVHEQYF
>TRBD1|TRBV27|TRBJ2-6|few
TGTGCCAGCAGTCAAACAGGGGGGTCTGGGGCCAACGTCCTGACTTTC
CASSQTGGSGANVLTF
>NA|TRBV18|TRBJ2-5|many
TGTGCCAGCTCCCCTACACTGTACCAAGAGACCCAGTACTTC
CASSPTLYQETQYF
>NA|TRBV12-3/TRBV12-4|TRBJ2-2|NA
TGTGCCAGCAGCCGATGGACGGCGGAACCGAACACCGGGGAGCTGTTTTTT
CASSRWTAEPNTGELFF
>NA|TRBV20-1|TRBJ2-7|many
TGCAGTGCTAGAGGGAGTGGCAGTCACTACGAGCAGTACTTC
CSARGSGSHYEQYF
>NA|TRBV5-6|TRBJ2-2|NA
TGTGCCAGCAGAATAGCTCCCGGGGAGCTGTTTTTT
CASRIAPGELFF
>NA|TRBV5-5|TRBJ2-2|NA
TGTGCCAGCAGCTTTTCTATGAGCGAAACCGGGGAGCTGTTTTTT
CASSFSMSETGELFF
>NA|TRBV7-2|TRBJ2-4|NA
TGTGCCAGCAGCTTAGAGACCAGGGGAGACATTCAGTACTTC
CASSLETRGDIQYF
>TRBD2|TRBV9|TRBJ2-5|NA
TGTGCCAGCGGAAAACTAGCGGGAGGAGAGACCCAGTACTTC
CASGKLAGGETQYF
>NA|TRBV5-1|TRBJ1-2|NA
TGCGCCAGCACCCCGACGGAGGGGAACTATGGCTACACCTTC
CASTPTEGNYGYTF
>NA|TRBV20-1|TRBJ2-3|many
TGCAGTGCTAGAGATGTGATACCTTCAGATACGCAGTATTTT
CSARDVIPSDTQYF
>TRBD1|TRBV9|TRBJ2-2|few
TGTGCCAGCAGCGTTTTACAGGGGGGCACCGGGGAGCTGTTTTTT
CASSVLQGGTGELFF
>TRBD1|TRBV11-2|TRBJ1-1|many
TGTGCCAGCAGCTTAGATCCGGGACAGCGGAGGAACACTGAAGCTTTCTTT
CASSLDPGQRRNTEAFF
>NA|TRBV10-3|TRBJ2-1|NA
TGTGCCATCAGTGAGTCGACGAGACTATCGAATGAGCAGTTCTTC
CAISESTRLSNEQFF
>NA|TRBV12-3/TRBV12-4|TRBJ2-3|few
TGTGCCACCTCCTCCGTCAGGTCCCCCCAGGATACGCAGTATTTT
CATSSVRSPQDTQYF
>TRBD1|TRBV7-9|TRBJ1-2|NA
TGTGCCAGCAGCTTGGACAGGGACCTTGCTGGCTACACCTTC
CASSLDRDLAGYTF
>TRBD2|TRBV12-3/TRBV12-4|TRBJ2-1|many
TGTGCCAGCAGTCGACTAGCGGGAGGGAGGGAGCAGTTCTTC
CASSRLAGGREQFF
>NA|TRBV12-3/TRBV12-4|TRBJ2-7|NA
TGTGCCAGCAGTTTAGCGGGAGGAGGGTTCGAGCAGTACTTC
CASSLAGGGFEQYF
>TRBD2|TRBV11-1|TRBJ2-1|few
TGTGCCAGCAGCTGGAAGGTACAGCGGGAGGAGAGCTCCTACAATGAGCAGTTCTTC
CASSWKVQREESSYNEQFF
>NA|TRBV6-5|TRBJ2-1|NA
TGTGCCAGCAGTTACTCGTTTCACAGGAATGAGCAGTTCTTC
CASSYSFHRNEQFF
>NA|TRBV6-1|TRBJ1-5|NA
TGTGCCAGCAACCCTAAGGGGGGAAGCAATCAGCCCCAGCATTTT
CASNPKGGSNQPQHF
>NA|TRBV28|TRBJ2-5|few
TGTGCCAGCAGTTTTGAACTGCTAAAAGAGACCCAGTACTTC
CASSFELLKETQYF
>NA|TRBV7-9|TRBJ2-5|few
TGTGCCAGCAGCCCAGCCGGGCAGCAAGAGACCCAGTACTTC
CASSPAGQQETQYF
>NA|TRBV29-1|TRBJ2-7|many
TGCAGCGTTACACTTGGCTACGAGCAGTACTTC
CSVTLGYEQYF
>NA|TRBV6-1|TRBJ2-3|few
TGTGCCAGCTCGCAAAAAGATACGCAGTATTTT
CASSQKDTQYF
>TRBD2|TRBV11-2|TRBJ2-3|few
TGTGCCAGCAGCCCCGCGGGGGGTGGGACTAGAACAGATACGCAGTATTTT
CASSPAGGGTRTDTQYF
>NA|TRBV6-1|TRBJ2-7|many
TGTGCCAGCAGCAGAGGGCACCCCTACGAGCAGTACTTC
CASSRGHPYEQYF
>NA|TRBV5-1|TRBJ2-2|NA
TGCGCCAGCAGCTTGGCGGGGGCGGCCACCGGGGAGCTGTTTTTT
CASSLAGAATGELFF
>NA|TRBV7-9|TRBJ2-1|NA
TGTGCCAGCAGCTTATCAGGGGCGGGCAATGAGCAGTTCTTC
CASSLSGAGNEQFF
>TRBD1|TRBV29-1|TRBJ2-5|many
TGCAGCGTGGAAGACAGGGGGTACACCCAGTACTTC
CSVEDRGYTQYF
>NA|TRBV20-1|TRBJ2-7|NA
TGCAGTGCTAGAGATGTTAGGGACTCCTACGAGCAGTACTTC
CSARDVRDSYEQYF
>NA|TRBV7-2|TRBJ2-7|NA
TGTGCCAGCAGCTCTTACGGAGCCTACGAGCAGTACTTC
CASSSYGAYEQYF
>NA|TRBV5-1|TRBJ2-3|once
TGCGCCAGCAGCTTTGTCAGGGGCAGCGCAGATACGCAGTATTTT
CASSFVRGSADTQYF